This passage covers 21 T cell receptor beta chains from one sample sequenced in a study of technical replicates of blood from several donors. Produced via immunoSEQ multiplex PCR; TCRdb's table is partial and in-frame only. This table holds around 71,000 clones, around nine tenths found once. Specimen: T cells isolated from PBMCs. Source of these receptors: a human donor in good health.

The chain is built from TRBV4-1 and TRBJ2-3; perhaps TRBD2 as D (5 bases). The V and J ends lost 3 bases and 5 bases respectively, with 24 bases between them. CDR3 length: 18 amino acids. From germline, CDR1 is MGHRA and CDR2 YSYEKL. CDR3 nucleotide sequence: TGCGCCAGCAGCCACCCCGACTCGGACTCCCCTGGGGAAGATACGCAGTATTTT. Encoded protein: CASSHPDSDSPGEDTQYF.

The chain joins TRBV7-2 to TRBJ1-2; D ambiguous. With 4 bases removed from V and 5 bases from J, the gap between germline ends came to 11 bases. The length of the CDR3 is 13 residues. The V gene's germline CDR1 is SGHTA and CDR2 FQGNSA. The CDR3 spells CASSYFFEYGYTF. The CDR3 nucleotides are TGTGCCAGCAGCTATTTCTTTGAGTATGGCTACACCTTC. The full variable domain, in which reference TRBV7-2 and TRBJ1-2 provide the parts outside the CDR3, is GAGVSQSPSNKVTEKGKDVELRCDPISGHTALYWYRQSLGQGLEFLIYFQGNSAPDKSGLPSDRFSAERTGGSVSTLTIQRTQQEDSAVYLCASSYFFEYGYTFGSGTRLTVV.

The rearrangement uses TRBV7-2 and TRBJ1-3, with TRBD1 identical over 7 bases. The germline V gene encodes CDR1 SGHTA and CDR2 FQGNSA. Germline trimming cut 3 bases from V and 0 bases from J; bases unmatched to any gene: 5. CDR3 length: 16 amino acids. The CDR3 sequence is CASSFRTGGSGNTIYF. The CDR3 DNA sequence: TGTGCCAGCAGCTTTCGGACAGGAGGCTCTGGAAACACCATATATTTT.

CDR3 nucleotides: TGTGCCAGAATACCCGACAGGGAGCGGGAGACCCAGTACTTC. Protein product: CARIPDRERETQYF. V is TRBV5-3 and J is TRBJ2-5; 7 positions match TRBD1. TRBV5-3 is known as an ORF, though its function is uncertain. The V segment lost 6 bases and the J segment 5 bases; nucleotides outside the gene matches: 10. This CDR3 contains 14 residues.

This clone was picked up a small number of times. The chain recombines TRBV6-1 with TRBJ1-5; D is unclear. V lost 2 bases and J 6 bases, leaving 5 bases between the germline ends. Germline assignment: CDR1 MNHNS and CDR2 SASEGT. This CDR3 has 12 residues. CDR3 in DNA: TGTGCCAGCAGTGAATATTTTCAGCCCCAGCATTTT. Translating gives CASSEYFQPQHF.

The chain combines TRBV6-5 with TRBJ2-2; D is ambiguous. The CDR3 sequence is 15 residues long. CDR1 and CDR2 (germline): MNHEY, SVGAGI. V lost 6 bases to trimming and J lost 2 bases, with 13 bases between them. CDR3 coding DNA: TGTGCCAGCAGGACTTCCCTATACAACACCGGGGAGCTGTTTTTT. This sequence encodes CASRTSLYNTGELFF.

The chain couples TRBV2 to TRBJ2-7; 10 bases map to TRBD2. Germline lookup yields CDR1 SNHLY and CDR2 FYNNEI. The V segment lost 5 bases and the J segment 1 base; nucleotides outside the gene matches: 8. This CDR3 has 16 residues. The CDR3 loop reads CASSSILAGKSYEQYF. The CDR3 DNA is TGTGCCAGCAGTTCTATACTAGCGGGAAAATCCTACGAGCAGTACTTC.

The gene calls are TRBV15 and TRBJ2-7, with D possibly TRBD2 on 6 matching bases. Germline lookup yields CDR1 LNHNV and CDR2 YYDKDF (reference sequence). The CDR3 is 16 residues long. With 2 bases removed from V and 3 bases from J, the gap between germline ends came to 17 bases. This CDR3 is CATSRSRLDPLYEQYF. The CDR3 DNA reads TGTGCCACCAGCAGATCCCGACTAGATCCCCTCTACGAGCAGTACTTC. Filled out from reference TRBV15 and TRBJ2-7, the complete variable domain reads DAMVIQNPRYQVTQFGKPVTLSCSQTLNHNVMYWYQQKSSQAPKLLFHYYDKDFNNEADTPDNFQSRRPNTSFCFLDIRSPGLGDTAMYLCATSRSRLDPLYEQYFGPGTRLTVT.

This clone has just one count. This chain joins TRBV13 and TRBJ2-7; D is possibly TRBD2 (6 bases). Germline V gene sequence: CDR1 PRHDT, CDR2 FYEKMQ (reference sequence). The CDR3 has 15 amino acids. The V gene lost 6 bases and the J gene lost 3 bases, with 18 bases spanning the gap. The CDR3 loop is CASSQGPGEYYEQYF. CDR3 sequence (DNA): TGTGCCAGCAGTCAGGGCCCGGGGGAATACTACGAGCAGTACTTC.

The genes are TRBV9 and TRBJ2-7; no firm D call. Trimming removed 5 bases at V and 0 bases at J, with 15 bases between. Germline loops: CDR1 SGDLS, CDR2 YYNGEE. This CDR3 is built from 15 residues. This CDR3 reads CASSPNFLHSYEQYF. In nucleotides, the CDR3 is TGTGCCAGCAGTCCTAATTTCCTTCACTCCTACGAGCAGTACTTC. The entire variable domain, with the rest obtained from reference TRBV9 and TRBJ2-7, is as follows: DSGVTQTPKHLITATGQRVTLRCSPRSGDLSVYWYQQSLDQGLQFLIQYYNGEERAKGNILERFSAQQFPDLHSELNLSSLELGDSALYFCASSPNFLHSYEQYFGPGTRLTVT.

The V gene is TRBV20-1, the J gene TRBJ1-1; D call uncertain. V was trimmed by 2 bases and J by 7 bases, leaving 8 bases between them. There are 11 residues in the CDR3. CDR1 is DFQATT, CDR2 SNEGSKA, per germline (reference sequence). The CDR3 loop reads CSARYAYEAFF. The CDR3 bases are TGCAGTGCTAGATACGCGTATGAAGCTTTCTTT.

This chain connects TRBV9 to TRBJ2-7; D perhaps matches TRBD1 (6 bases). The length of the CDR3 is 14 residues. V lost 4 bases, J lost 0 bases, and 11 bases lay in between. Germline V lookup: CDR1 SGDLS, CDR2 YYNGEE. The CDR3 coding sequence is TGTGCCAGCAGCCCATTGGACAGCTCCTACGAGCAGTACTTC. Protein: CASSPLDSSYEQYF.

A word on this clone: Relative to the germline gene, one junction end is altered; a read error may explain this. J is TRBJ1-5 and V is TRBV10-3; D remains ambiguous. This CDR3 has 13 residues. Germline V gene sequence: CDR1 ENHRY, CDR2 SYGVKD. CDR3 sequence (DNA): TGTGCCATCAATGAGGACTTTGGTCAGCCCCAGCATTTT. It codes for CAINEDFGQPQHF.

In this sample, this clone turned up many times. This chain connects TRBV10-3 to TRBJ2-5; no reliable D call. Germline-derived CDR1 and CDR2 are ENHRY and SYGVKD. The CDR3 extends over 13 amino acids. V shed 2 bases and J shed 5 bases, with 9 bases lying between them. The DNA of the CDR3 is TGTGCCATCAGTGAGGCTACCGCGGAGACCCAGTACTTC. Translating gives CAISEATAETQYF.

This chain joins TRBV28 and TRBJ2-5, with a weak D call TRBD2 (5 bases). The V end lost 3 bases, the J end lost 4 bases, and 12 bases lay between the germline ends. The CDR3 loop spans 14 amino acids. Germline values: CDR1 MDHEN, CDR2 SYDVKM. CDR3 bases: TGTGCCAGCAGTTTTGAGGGTCTAATAGAGACCCAGTACTTC. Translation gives CASSFEGLIETQYF. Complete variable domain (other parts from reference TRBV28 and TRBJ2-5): DVKVTQSSRYLVKRTGEKVFLECVQDMDHENMFWYRQDPGLGLRLIYFSYDVKMKEKGDIPEGYSVSREKKERFSLILESASTNQTSMYLCASSFEGLIETQYFGPGTRLLVL.

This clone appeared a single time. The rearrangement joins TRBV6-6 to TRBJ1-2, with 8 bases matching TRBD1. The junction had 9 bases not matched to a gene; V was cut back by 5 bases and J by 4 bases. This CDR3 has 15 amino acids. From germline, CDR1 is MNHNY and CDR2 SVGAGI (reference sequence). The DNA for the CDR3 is TGTGCCAGCAGTAGCGCCGGGACAGGCACCTATGGCTACACCTTC. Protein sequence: CASSSAGTGTYGYTF.

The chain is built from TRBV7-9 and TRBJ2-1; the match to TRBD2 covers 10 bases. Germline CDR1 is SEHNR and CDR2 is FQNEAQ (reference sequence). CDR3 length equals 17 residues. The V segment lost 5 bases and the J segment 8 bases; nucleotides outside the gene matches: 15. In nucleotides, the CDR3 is TGTGCCAGCAGCGAAACCGAGCGGGAGGGCCACGGAGATGAGCAGTTCTTC. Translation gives CASSETEREGHGDEQFF.

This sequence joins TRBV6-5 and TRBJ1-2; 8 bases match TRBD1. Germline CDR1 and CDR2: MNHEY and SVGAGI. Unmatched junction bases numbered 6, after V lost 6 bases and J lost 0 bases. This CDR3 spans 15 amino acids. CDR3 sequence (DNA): TGTGCCAGCAGAAGGACAGGGTTAGCTAACTATGGCTACACCTTC. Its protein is CASRRTGLANYGYTF.

The CDR3 nucleotides are TGTGCCAGCAGTTTCAGGGCCCTTCTTAACTATGGCTACACCTTC. Its translation: CASSFRALLNYGYTF. The gene calls are TRBV28 and TRBJ1-2, with a tentative D call TRBD1 (5 bases). The length of the CDR3 is 15 residues. The germline V gene has CDR1 MDHEN and CDR2 SYDVKM. The V end was cut by 3 bases, the J end by 1 base, with 12 bases between.

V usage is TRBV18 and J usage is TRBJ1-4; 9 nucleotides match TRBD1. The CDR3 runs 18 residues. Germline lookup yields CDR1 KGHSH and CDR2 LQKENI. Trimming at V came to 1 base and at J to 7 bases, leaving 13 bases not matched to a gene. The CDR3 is CASSPQQISGTGSEKLFF. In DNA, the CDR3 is TGTGCCAGCTCACCACAGCAGATTTCCGGGACAGGGTCTGAAAAACTGTTTTTT.

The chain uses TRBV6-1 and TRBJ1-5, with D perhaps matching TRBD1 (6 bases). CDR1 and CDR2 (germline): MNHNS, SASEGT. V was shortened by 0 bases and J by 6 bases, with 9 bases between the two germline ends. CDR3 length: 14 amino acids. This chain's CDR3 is CASSEAGTPQPQHF. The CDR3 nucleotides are TGTGCCAGCAGTGAAGCTGGGACACCTCAGCCCCAGCATTTT.